One sample yielded the 25 T cell receptor beta chains listed below, sequenced in a study of T cell responses to AZD1222 COVID-19 vaccine. TCRdb keeps only in-frame clones here, not all; method: immunoSEQ multiplex PCR. The table lists around 140,000 clones, about 89% of them singletons, with 4.5% to 6.5% in the top ten. Sequencing was performed on peripheral blood, taken on day 0 of AZD1222 vaccination. All receptors derive from an adult in good health.

This clone was seen just once. V usage is TRBV5-1 and J usage is TRBJ2-7, with D perhaps matching TRBD1 or TRBD2 (6 bases each). Germline lookup yields CDR1 SGHRS and CDR2 YFSETQ. This CDR3 contains 15 residues. Trimming removed 4 bases from V and 0 bases from J, with 14 bases in between. CDR3 amino acids: CASSHGGGPSYEQYF. CDR3 coding DNA: TGCGCCAGCAGCCATGGAGGGGGGCCCTCCTACGAGCAGTACTTC. The whole variable domain, remainder taken from reference TRBV5-1 and TRBJ2-7, is KAGVTQTPRYLIKTRGQQVTLSCSPISGHRSVSWYQQTPGQGLQFLFEYFSETQRNKGNFPGRFSGRQFSNSRSEMNVSTLELGDSALYLCASSHGGGPSYEQYFGPGTRLTVT.

Details on this clone: Other nucleotide sequences in the sample specify the same CDR3. The V and J genes are TRBV12-3 or TRBV12-4 and TRBJ1-2, with unresolved D. Deletions cut 6 bases from V and 2 bases from J, with 4 bases between. CDR3 length equals 11 residues. The CDR3 region has the DNA TGTGCCAGCAGCCCCAACTATGGCTACACCTTC. Protein: CASSPNYGYTF.

The count of this clone is one. This chain links TRBV5-1 with TRBJ1-2; unclear D gene. Trimming removed 0 bases from V and 0 bases from J, with 6 bases in between. This CDR3 region has 14 residues. Germline-derived CDR1 and CDR2 are SGHRS and YFSETQ. The CDR3 loop reads CASSLDRTNYGYTF. CDR3 in DNA: TGCGCCAGCAGCTTGGACCGGACTAACTATGGCTACACCTTC.

The CDR3 DNA reads TGCGCCAGCAGTGAGGCGGACCCGAACACCGGGGAGCTGTTTTTT. Its translation: CASSEADPNTGELFF. This chain links TRBV10-1 with TRBJ2-2; D ambiguous. Germline lookup yields CDR1 WNHNN and CDR2 SYGVQD (reference sequence). Trimming took off 2 bases at V and 0 bases at J, with 7 bases between the two ends. The CDR3 extends over 15 amino acids.

The chain recombines TRBV28 with TRBJ1-2; 7 positions agree with TRBD1. J lost 6 bases, V lost 11 bases, and 15 bases had no gene match. CDR3 length equals 14 residues. Per the germline V gene, CDR1 is MDHEN and CDR2 is SYDVKM. CDR3 sequence: CACRLEGALNGYTF. The CDR3 bases are TGTGCCTGCCGTCTAGAGGGGGCTCTGAATGGCTACACCTTC.

The J gene is TRBJ1-2, the V gene TRBV28; 8 bases align to TRBD1. Germline V gene data show CDR1 as MDHEN and CDR2 as SYDVKM. The CDR3 runs to 16 residues. V was pared by 5 bases and J by 0 bases, with 8 bases of the junction left unmatched. CDR3 DNA: TGTGCCAGCAGTGGGACAGGATATTCAGCTAACTATGGCTACACCTTC. It encodes CASSGTGYSANYGYTF.

The CDR3 nucleotides read TGTGCCAGCAGTCCTACAGATCAGCCCCAGCATTTT. Encoded protein: CASSPTDQPQHF. This sequence joins TRBV12-3 or TRBV12-4 and TRBJ1-5; D gene uncertain. V was shortened by 5 bases and J by 5 bases, with 7 bases between the two germline ends. The CDR3 is 12 amino acids.

The chain uses TRBV5-1 and TRBJ2-7; the match to TRBD1 covers 7 bases. The CDR3 length is 13 residues. Trimming removed 4 bases from V and 5 bases from J; junction bases left unmatched: 6. Germline lookup yields CDR1 SGHRS and CDR2 YFSETQ. The chain's CDR3 is CASSITGVDEQYF. DNA of the CDR3: TGCGCCAGCAGCATTACAGGGGTCGACGAGCAGTACTTC.

The CDR3 DNA reads TGCGCCAGCAGCTTGGATCGGGGGAGAGATGGCTACACCTTC. It codes for CASSLDRGRDGYTF. The V call is TRBV5-1, the J call TRBJ1-2; D perhaps matches TRBD1 (5 bases). The CDR3 covers 14 residues. The V end was cut by 0 bases, the J end by 6 bases, with 12 bases between. Germline V gene lookup returns CDR1 SGHRS and CDR2 YFSETQ.

The chain has TRBV6-1 and TRBJ1-5; D is possibly TRBD1 (5 bases). This CDR3 is 14 amino acids long. CDR1 and CDR2 (germline): MNHNS, SASEGT. Between the trimmed V and J ends, which lost 2 bases and 4 bases, there was a span of 9 bases. CDR3 nucleotide sequence: TGTGCCAGCAGTGAATCATCAGGGAATCAGCCCCAGCATTTT. Translated, it gives CASSESSGNQPQHF.

The CDR3 here is CATSDPTVGSTEAFF. The CDR3 DNA reads TGTGCCACCAGTGATCCGACAGTCGGGAGCACTGAAGCTTTCTTT. The rearrangement joins TRBV24-1 to TRBJ1-1; D may be TRBD1 (5 bases). The CDR3 is made up of 15 amino acids. Germline CDR1 is KGHDR and CDR2 is SFDVKD. Trimming left V 3 bases short and J 4 bases short, with 14 bases between.

J is TRBJ1-5 and V is TRBV7-9; a possible D gene is TRBD1 (6 bases). V gave up 4 bases and J gave up 5 bases, with 9 bases separating them. The CDR3 loop spans 13 amino acids. Per germline, CDR1 SEHNR and CDR2 FQNEAQ (reference sequence). The CDR3 DNA reads as TGTGCCAGCAGCTCAAAGGGGGATCAGCCCCAGCATTTT. Its protein product is CASSSKGDQPQHF.

This chain joins TRBV7-9 and TRBJ1-2; D possibly corresponds to TRBD1 (6 bases). This CDR3 region has 15 residues. V lost 1 base, J lost 4 bases, and 13 bases lay in between. CDR1 is SEHNR and CDR2 is FQNEAQ in the germline V gene (reference sequence). The CDR3 sequence is CASSLGQVVVYGYTF. The CDR3, as DNA: TGTGCCAGCAGCTTAGGACAGGTCGTCGTCTATGGCTACACCTTC.

For this clone: Other DNA sequences within the sample encode an identical CDR3. J is TRBJ2-7 and V is TRBV11-2; TRBD2 agrees at 7 bases. This CDR3 is 13 amino acids long. Per the germline V gene, CDR1 is SGHAT and CDR2 is FQNNGV. J was trimmed by 3 bases and V by 6 bases; bases with no gene match: 5. In nucleotides, the CDR3 is TGTGCCAGCAGTCGGGACTACCGCTACGAGCAGTACTTC. Encoded protein: CASSRDYRYEQYF.

This chain links TRBV7-2 with TRBJ1-6, with 7 nucleotides matching TRBD1. This CDR3 spans 15 amino acids. Germline V CDR1 and CDR2: SGHTA, FQGNSA. J gave up 9 bases and V 2 bases, and 7 bases lay outside the gene matches. CDR3 loop: CASSLMFQGGSPLHF. CDR3 nucleotides: TGTGCCAGCAGCTTAATGTTCCAGGGGGGTTCACCCCTCCACTTT. Together with reference TRBV7-2 and TRBJ1-6, the CDR3 gives the full variable domain: GAGVSQSPSNKVTEKGKDVELRCDPISGHTALYWYRQSLGQGLEFLIYFQGNSAPDKSGLPSDRFSAERTGGSVSTLTIQRTQQEDSAVYLCASSLMFQGGSPLHFGNGTRLTVT.

The J gene is TRBJ1-2, the V gene TRBV19, with a tentative D call TRBD1 (5 bases). CDR3 length: 15 residues. Germline-derived CDR1 and CDR2 are LNHDA and SQIVND (reference sequence). Trimming cost V 6 bases and J 6 bases, with 20 bases left between them. This chain's CDR3 is CASRELAGRRDGYTF. The CDR3, as DNA: TGTGCCAGTAGGGAACTGGCAGGGAGGAGAGATGGCTACACCTTC. Using reference TRBV19 and TRBJ1-2 for the parts outside the CDR3, the full variable domain is DGGITQSPKYLFRKEGQNVTLSCEQNLNHDAMYWYRQDPGQGLRLIYYSQIVNDFQKGDIAEGYSVSREKKESFPLTVTSAQKNPTAFYLCASRELAGRRDGYTFGSGTRLTVV.

V is TRBV2 and J is TRBJ2-2; possibly TRBD1 for D (5 bases). The germline CDR1 and CDR2 sequences are SNHLY and FYNNEI. V was pared by 6 bases and J by 4 bases, with 9 bases between. There are 13 residues in the CDR3. CDR3 nucleotides: TGTGCCAGCAGGGCAGGGCCCACCGGGGAGCTGTTTTTT. Residues: CASRAGPTGELFF.

The chain uses TRBV30 and TRBJ1-6; no clear D. Trimming took 0 bases from V and 8 from J, leaving 20 bases between them. CDR1 GTSNPN and CDR2 SVGIG come from the germline V gene (reference sequence). The CDR3 is 17 amino acids. The CDR3 spells CAWSVTPTSTNYSPLHF. The CDR3 nucleotides read TGTGCCTGGAGTGTAACCCCGACATCCACCAACTATTCACCCCTCCACTTT. Based on the CDR3 plus reference TRBV30 and TRBJ1-6, the full variable domain is SQTIHQWPATLVQPVGSPLSLECTVEGTSNPNLYWYRQAAGRGLQLLFYSVGIGQISSEVPQNLSASRPQDRQFILSSKKLLLSDSGFYLCAWSVTPTSTNYSPLHFGNGTRLTVT.

This chain links TRBV7-8 with TRBJ1-6; 8 bases agree with TRBD1. J was trimmed by 7 bases and V by 5 bases; bases with no gene match: 10. The germline CDR1 and CDR2 sequences are SGHVS and FQNEAQ. This CDR3 is built from 16 residues. The CDR3 spells CASSLRTGIKNSPLHF. The CDR3 DNA reads as TGTGCCAGCAGCCTAAGGACAGGGATTAAAAATTCACCCCTCCACTTT. Filled out from reference TRBV7-8 and TRBJ1-6, the complete variable domain reads GAGVSQSPRYKVAKRGQDVALRCDPISGHVSLFWYQQALGQGPEFLTYFQNEAQLDKSGLPSDRFFAERPEGSVSTLKIQRTQQEDSAVYLCASSLRTGIKNSPLHFGNGTRLTVT.

In DNA, the CDR3 is TGTGCCAGCAGCTTAAGCCTCGGAGCTTACGGTGAGCAGTTCTTC. Protein product: CASSLSLGAYGEQFF. This chain connects TRBV7-6 to TRBJ2-1; D is unresolved. Germline V gene sequence: CDR1 SGHVS, CDR2 FNYEAQ. Trimming stripped 2 bases from V and 9 bases from J, with 17 bases between. The CDR3 is made up of 15 amino acids.

This rearrangement joins TRBV7-2 to TRBJ1-1; 7 positions agree with TRBD1. V lost 3 bases and J lost 1; bases outside the gene matches: 5. The CDR3 spans 15 residues. CDR1 SGHTA and CDR2 FQGNSA come from the germline V gene. The CDR3 loop reads CASSFMTGSNTEAFF. The DNA for the CDR3 is TGTGCCAGCAGCTTCATGACAGGGTCGAACACTGAAGCTTTCTTT.

The rearrangement links TRBV7-2 to TRBJ1-1; 10 nucleotides match TRBD1. The CDR3 totals 14 residues. The ends lost 5 bases at V and 4 bases at J; junction bases unmatched: 4. The germline V gene encodes CDR1 SGHTA and CDR2 FQGNSA. The CDR3 DNA reads as TGTGCCAGCAGCGGACGGGACAGGGGCACTGAAGCTTTCTTT. The encoded protein is CASSGRDRGTEAFF.

V is TRBV28 and J is TRBJ1-2, with a tentative D call TRBD1 (5 bases). Germline lookup yields CDR1 MDHEN and CDR2 SYDVKM. V was cut by 5 bases and J by 7 bases, with 11 bases left in between. The CDR3 runs 12 residues. The CDR3 sequence: CASSRREFGYTF. CDR3 DNA: TGTGCCAGCAGTCGCAGGGAGTTTGGCTACACCTTC.

CDR3 region: CASSPGQGGDQPQHF. CDR3 sequence (DNA): TGTGCCAGCTCACCGGGACAGGGAGGCGATCAGCCCCAGCATTTT. V and J are TRBV18 and TRBJ1-5; 9 bases match TRBD1. Germline V CDR1 and CDR2: KGHSH, LQKENI. With V trimmed by 3 bases and J by 5 bases, 5 bases remained unmatched. The CDR3 extends over 15 amino acids.

This chain joins TRBV7-9 and TRBJ2-2; D might be TRBD2 (6 bases). Trimming stripped 5 bases from V and 0 bases from J, with 10 bases between. Per germline, CDR1 SEHNR and CDR2 FQNEAQ (reference sequence). This CDR3 is built from 15 residues. CDR3 protein: CASSLLASNTGELFF. The CDR3 DNA reads TGTGCCAGCAGCCTTCTAGCGTCGAACACCGGGGAGCTGTTTTTT.